This paragraph reports one T cell receptor beta chain. Measured with immunoSEQ multiplex PCR; TCRdb has only the in-frame clones, and not every one. The sample lists 250,000 to 300,000 clones; approximately 92% were seen once. The data are from a study of blood T cell repertoires in COVID-19. This CDR3 has 15 amino acids. V shed 0 bases and J shed 2 bases, with 9 bases lying between them. Germline V CDR1 and CDR2: SGHTA, FQGTGA. V and J are TRBV7-3 and TRBJ2-3, with D maybe TRBD1 (6 bases). Sequencing was carried out using PBMCs or T cells enriched from blood (not recorded which). This TCR came from a woman aged 25 to 39 who had recovered from COVID-19. The CDR3: CASSLTNRATDTQYF. The CDR3 DNA sequence: TGTGCCAGCAGCTTAACCAACAGGGCCACAGATACGCAGTATTTT.